These 14 T cell receptor beta chains were all obtained from the same sample, sequenced in a study of cytomegalovirus exposure and HLA in healthy donors. This table comes from immunoSEQ multiplex PCR, and its TCRdb copy is limited to in-frame clones, with some not included. The table lists some 140,000 clones, 75% to 90% of them singletons. Source material: PBMCs. Every receptor here comes from a man aged 18 to 35 in good health and CMV-seropositive.

The chain is built from TRBV6-5 and TRBJ1-1; maybe TRBD1 (6 bases). V was shortened by 7 bases and J by 5 bases, with 20 bases between the two germline ends. Per germline, CDR1 MNHEY and CDR2 SVGAGI. This CDR3 is 15 amino acids long. CDR3 sequence reads: CASNNGQIRRTEAFF. In DNA form, the CDR3 reads TGTGCCAGCAACAACGGACAGATTCGAAGGACTGAAGCTTTCTTT.

The V and J genes are TRBV7-3 and TRBJ1-1; weak D call: TRBD1 (6 bases). The CDR3 is made up of 14 amino acids. Germline V lookup: CDR1 SGHTA, CDR2 FQGTGA. The V gene lost 5 bases and the J gene lost 6 bases, with 16 bases spanning the gap. CDR3 in DNA: TGTGCCAGCAGCCCGGCCGGGGGGGCCGCTGAAGCTTTCTTT. Translation: CASSPAGGAAEAFF.

V and J are TRBV9 and TRBJ2-3; D is perhaps TRBD2 (5 bases). V shed 4 bases and J shed 4 bases, with 7 bases lying between them. Germline V CDR1 and CDR2: SGDLS, YYNGEE. The CDR3 has 12 amino acids. In DNA form, the CDR3 reads TGTGCCAGCAGCCACGGGGCAGATACGCAGTATTTT. Residues: CASSHGADTQYF.

This rearrangement joins TRBV7-9 to TRBJ1-5; 8 bases map to TRBD1. Germline CDR1 and CDR2: SEHNR and FQNEAQ (reference sequence). The J segment lost 0 bases and the V segment lost 4 bases, leaving 2 bases of the junction unmatched. The CDR3 length is 15 residues. Written as DNA, the CDR3 is TGTGCCAGCAGCTCGGGACAGGTTAGCAATCAGCCCCAGCATTTT. Protein sequence: CASSSGQVSNQPQHF.

The rearrangement joins TRBV6-5 to TRBJ2-7; 7 bases match TRBD1. The CDR3 is made up of 13 amino acids. Germline V gene sequence: CDR1 MNHEY, CDR2 SVGAGI. J gave up 5 bases and V 4 bases, and 5 bases lay outside the gene matches. This CDR3 reads CASSSRQGNEQYF. As DNA, the CDR3 is TGTGCCAGCAGTTCAAGACAGGGTAACGAGCAGTACTTC.

The chain is built from TRBV9 and TRBJ1-1, with 9 bases identical to TRBD1. Germline CDR1 and CDR2: SGDLS and YYNGEE. Unmatched junction bases numbered 6, after V lost 4 bases and J lost 2 bases. The CDR3 has 15 amino acids. CDR3 sequence (DNA): TGTGCCAGCAGCCCCGGGGACAGGGATAACACTGAAGCTTTCTTT. Translated: CASSPGDRDNTEAFF.

The J gene is TRBJ2-7, the V gene TRBV6-5; 9 bases fit TRBD1. The V gene end was trimmed by 4 bases and the J gene end by 7 bases; junction bases not matched to a gene: 5. Germline values: CDR1 MNHEY, CDR2 SVGAGI. The CDR3 is made up of 13 amino acids. CDR3 amino acids: CASSSYGQGEQYF. CDR3 DNA: TGTGCCAGCAGTTCCTATGGACAGGGGGAGCAGTACTTC.

The chain has TRBV23-1 and TRBJ1-5; D is unclear. TRBV23-1 is recorded as an ORF, its role being uncertain. Between the trimmed V and J ends, which lost 11 bases and 0 bases, there was a span of 17 bases. This CDR3 comprises 15 residues. The CDR3 region has the DNA TGCGCCCCCCCCGACAAGGAGGATAGCAATCAGCCCCAGCATTTT. Translation: CAPPDKEDSNQPQHF.

The chain combines TRBV28 with TRBJ1-1, with TRBD1 matching over 11 bases. CDR1 and CDR2 (germline): MDHEN, SYDVKM. With V trimmed by 5 bases and J by 11 bases, 7 bases remained unmatched. CDR3 length equals 13 residues. In DNA form, the CDR3 reads TGTGCCAGCAGTCGGGGACAGGGGGGAATGGCTTTCTTT. It is translated as CASSRGQGGMAFF.

This sequence joins TRBV5-4 and TRBJ2-7; possibly TRBD2 for D (7 bases). The CDR3 covers 14 residues. Germline-derived CDR1 and CDR2 are SGHNT and YYREEE (reference sequence). V gave up 3 bases and J gave up 3 bases, with 13 bases separating them. CDR3: CASSWSGGLYEQYF. The DNA of the CDR3 is TGTGCCAGCAGCTGGTCGGGGGGCCTCTACGAGCAGTACTTC.

The gene calls are TRBV27 and TRBJ2-1, with TRBD1 as a possible D gene (6 bases). The V and J ends lost 9 bases and 7 bases respectively, with 25 bases between them. Germline V gives CDR1 MNHEY, CDR2 SMNVEV (reference sequence). This CDR3 has 16 residues. The chain's CDR3 is CASLSVAGIQGNEQFF. The CDR3 DNA follows: TGTGCCAGTTTATCCGTTGCGGGTATTCAGGGGAATGAGCAGTTCTTC.

This clone was seen a handful of times. Other DNA sequences in the sample encode the same CDR3. The J gene is TRBJ2-7, the V gene TRBV27, with 8 bases aligning to TRBD1. CDR3 size: 13 residues. V lost 4 bases and J lost 3; bases outside the gene matches: 2. Germline lookup yields CDR1 MNHEY and CDR2 SMNVEV (reference sequence). This chain's CDR3 is CASSSGTGYEQYF. Here the CDR3 DNA reads TGTGCCAGCAGTTCCGGGACAGGCTACGAGCAGTACTTC.

The V gene is TRBV28, the J gene TRBJ2-2, with a tentative D call TRBD2 (6 bases). V was pared by 7 bases and J by 0 bases, with 12 bases between. The CDR3 loop spans 15 amino acids. Germline values: CDR1 MDHEN, CDR2 SYDVKM. The CDR3 coding sequence is TGTGCCAGCAAAGTAAGCGGGTCGAACACCGGGGAGCTGTTTTTT. Translation: CASKVSGSNTGELFF.

The chain joins TRBV5-4 to TRBJ2-7; TRBD2 matches at 9 bases. This CDR3 contains 16 residues. Trimming took 5 bases from V and 6 from J; bases not matched to a gene: 15. Germline V gene sequence: CDR1 SGHNT, CDR2 YYREEE (reference sequence). The CDR3 DNA reads as TGTGCCAGCAGGCCCGGGGGGCGGGAGGGCCTAGGCGAGCAGTACTTC. This sequence encodes CASRPGGREGLGEQYF.